This TCR beta chain originates from a study of cytomegalovirus exposure and HLA in healthy donors. Overall study: Previous work identified roughly 120 million unique TCR beta sequences from around 200 million T cells.

The PCR ran on 60 Vbeta and 13 Jbeta primers. The table came from immunoSEQ multiplex PCR; TCRdb's copy has only in-frame clones and leaves some out. The repertoire includes 85,000 to 95,000 clones, under 9% of them detected once, and approximately 2.4% sits in the top ten. About this clone: The antigen remains unidentified.

Study-wide results and limits: An assumption of roughly uniform sequencing depth across donors underlay the presence/absence analyses. What a later analysis reportedly showed was that an Asian-associated ancestry cluster had fewer N-insertions than the roughly 700-donor mean.

Unmatched junction bases numbered 3, after V lost 0 bases and J lost 7 bases. Germline-derived CDR1 and CDR2 are MNHNS and SASEGT. The CDR3 has 14 amino acids. This sequence was found in a man aged 50-60 years in good health and CMV-seronegative. The chain carries TRBV6-1 and TRBJ1-5; 7 bases fit TRBD1. Sequencing used PBMCs. CDR3 coding DNA: TGTGCCAGCAGTGAAGCCCCACAGGGGCAGCCCCAGCATTTT. It codes for CASSEAPQGQPQHF.